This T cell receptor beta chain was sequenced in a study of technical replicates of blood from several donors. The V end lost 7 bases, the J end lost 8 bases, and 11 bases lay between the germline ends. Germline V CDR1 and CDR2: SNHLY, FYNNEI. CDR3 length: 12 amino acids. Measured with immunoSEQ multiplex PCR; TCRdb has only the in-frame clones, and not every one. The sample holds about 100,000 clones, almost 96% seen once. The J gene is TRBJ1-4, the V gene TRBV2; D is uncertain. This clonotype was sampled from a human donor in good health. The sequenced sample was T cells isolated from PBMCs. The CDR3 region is CASNPGMEKLFF. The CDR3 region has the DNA TGTGCCAGCAACCCCGGGATGGAAAAACTGTTTTTT.